A single T cell receptor beta chain is shown here with its context. Its antigen is still unknown. Trimming removed 3 bases from V and 8 bases from J, with 10 bases in between. The germline CDR1 and CDR2 sequences are ENHRY and SYGVKD. The CDR3 has 13 amino acids. These data belong to a study of T cell repertoires in cytomegalovirus infection. Study-wide background: It was recently identified HLA-C-restricted and well-studied HLA-B-restricted CMV epitopes that the study used. CMV infection plus the matching HLA type was flagged by public TCR beta signatures.

Study-wide points: Summed frequency of public TCR beta families distinguished CMV carriers with the relevant HLA. The ex vivo response showed dominance by HLA-C-restricted CMV-specific TCR beta clonotypes.

TCRdb re-called the reads through MiXCR, storing one row per CDR3 protein. The data show 300,000 to 400,000 distinct CDR3 sequences, roughly 28% seen once. The source of this sequence is a human donor in good health (CMV status not recorded). Some clones in this sample may be carry-over from other donors' samples. Sequences were derived from cultured PBMCs, sampled from culture after CMV antigen stimulation. This chain links TRBV10-3 with TRBJ1-4; possibly TRBD1 for D (5 bases). CDR3 coding DNA: TGTGCCATCAGTGACAGGGTTGGCGAAAAACTGTTTTTT. Its translation is CAISDRVGEKLFF.